A selection of T cell receptor beta chains follows, all from one sample in a study of cytomegalovirus exposure and HLA in healthy donors. Only in-frame clones appear in the TCRdb table, and some are missing; sequencing was by immunoSEQ multiplex PCR. The sample has approximately 80,000 clones, 93% seen once. What was sequenced was PBMCs. These receptor sequences come from a woman in her thirties in good health and CMV-seronegative. The CDR3 runs from the conserved cysteine through the conserved F or W. D genes are given only for firm matches. Rows may omit the clone size; those that give it use once, few, many or a size class.

NA,TRBJ1-3,NA,TRBV30,CAWRDKGFGGNTIYF,TGTGCCTGGAGGGACAAGGGTTTCGGGGGAAACACCATATATTTT
NA,TRBJ1-2,NA,TRBV28,CASRTLGTPYGYTF,TGTGCCAGCAGAACCCTTGGGACACCCTATGGCTACACCTTC
NA,TRBJ2-1,TRBD2,TRBV30,CAWSVGLAGENEQFF,TGTGCCTGGAGCGTGGGACTAGCGGGAGAAAATGAGCAGTTCTTC
NA,TRBJ2-3,NA,TRBV5-4,CASSFWGGAGPDTQYF,TGTGCCAGCAGCTTTTGGGGGGGGGCCGGCCCAGATACGCAGTATTTT
NA,TRBJ2-1,TRBD2,TRBV28,CASSPASGGALNEQFF,TGTGCCAGCAGTCCAGCTAGCGGGGGGGCCTTAAATGAGCAGTTCTTC
NA,TRBJ2-3,NA,TRBV6-5,CASSPQGDSTDTQYF,TGTGCCAGCAGTCCCCAAGGGGATAGCACAGATACGCAGTATTTT
NA,TRBJ1-1,NA,TRBV2,CASRPTGSVRTEAFF,TGTGCCAGCAGACCGACGGGGTCGGTCCGGACTGAAGCTTTCTTT
NA,TRBJ1-2,NA,TRBV7-2,CASSLVPGTYGYTF,TGTGCCAGCAGCTTAGTTCCGGGTACCTATGGCTACACCTTC
NA,TRBJ1-1,NA,TRBV5-1,CASSLWIRVGSNTEAFF,TGCGCCAGCAGCTTGTGGATCAGGGTCGGCTCGAACACTGAAGCTTTCTTT
NA,TRBJ2-3,TRBD2,TRBV28,CASSFYGLAGGASTDTQYF,TGTGCCAGCAGTTTCTATGGACTAGCGGGGGGAGCCTCCACAGATACGCAGTATTTT
NA,TRBJ2-1,TRBD1,TRBV11-3,CASSRQGEYNEQFF,TGTGCCAGCAGTCGACAGGGGGAGTACAATGAGCAGTTCTTC
NA,TRBJ1-5,NA,TRBV19,CASSAQGGVGNQPQHF,TGTGCCAGTAGTGCCCAGGGAGGGGTAGGCAATCAGCCCCAGCATTTT
NA,TRBJ2-3,NA,TRBV9,CASSVGADVRTDTQYF,TGTGCCAGCAGCGTAGGAGCGGATGTGCGCACAGATACGCAGTATTTT
NA,TRBJ2-6,NA,TRBV21-1,CASSKGTGSGANVLTF,TGTGCCAGCAGCAAAGGAACTGGCTCTGGGGCCAACGTCCTGACTTTC
NA,TRBJ1-1,NA,TRBV18,CASLGGRNTEAFF,TGTGCCAGCCTGGGAGGGAGGAACACTGAAGCTTTCTTT
NA,TRBJ2-7,TRBD2,TRBV19,CASRPRGGSSYEQYF,TGTGCCAGTAGGCCCCGGGGGGGCAGCTCCTACGAGCAGTACTTC
NA,TRBJ2-3,TRBD2,TRBV6-1,CASSEPSWGGDTQYF,TGTGCCAGCAGTGAACCTAGTTGGGGGGGAGATACGCAGTATTTT
NA,TRBJ2-1,TRBD2,TRBV28,CASSLPGLAFEQFF,TGTGCCAGCAGCCTACCGGGACTAGCGTTTGAGCAGTTCTTC
NA,TRBJ2-2,TRBD2,TRBV4-1,CASSQGTWERGTGELFF,TGCGCCAGCAGCCAAGGGACGTGGGAGCGGGGCACCGGGGAGCTGTTTTTT
NA,TRBJ1-3,NA,TRBV7-2,CASSRGPGNTIYF,TGTGCCAGCAGTCGTGGCCCCGGAAACACCATATATTTT
NA,TRBJ1-1,TRBD1,TRBV9,CASSPRTGNTEAFF,TGTGCCAGCAGCCCCAGGACAGGGAACACTGAAGCTTTCTTT
NA,TRBJ1-1,NA,TRBV5-6,CASSLWGGKNTEAFF,TGTGCCAGCAGCTTGTGGGGCGGAAAGAACACTGAAGCTTTCTTT
NA,TRBJ2-1,TRBD2,TRBV18,CASSAPGTKESSYNEQFF,TGTGCCAGCTCAGCACCCGGGACTAAAGAGAGCTCCTACAATGAGCAGTTCTTC
NA,TRBJ2-3,NA,TRBV7-9,CASSPVGGLHTQYF,TGTGCCAGCAGCCCAGTGGGGGGGCTGCATACGCAGTATTTT
few,TRBJ2-2,NA,TRBV6-4,CASSDSWETGELFF,TGTGCCAGCAGTGACTCCTGGGAGACCGGGGAGCTGTTTTTT
NA,TRBJ2-1,NA,TRBV5-1,CASSLRAGPPQNEQFF,TGCGCCAGCAGCTTGCGGGCGGGCCCCCCACAGAATGAGCAGTTCTTC
NA,TRBJ1-6,NA,TRBV27,CASSLGGWNSPLHF,TGTGCCAGCAGTTTAGGGGGCTGGAATTCACCCCTCCACTTT
NA,TRBJ1-2,NA,TRBV20-1,CSAGTGDGYTF,TGCAGTGCCGGAACAGGCGACGGCTACACCTTC
once,TRBJ2-7,TRBD1,TRBV7-8,CASSHATVPGQGNRAYEQYF,TGTGCCAGCAGCCACGCCACAGTCCCGGGACAGGGGAATCGGGCCTACGAGCAGTACTTC
once,TRBJ1-5,NA,TRBV11-2,CASSLEYNQPQHF,TGTGCCAGCAGCTTAGAGTACAATCAGCCCCAGCATTTT
once,TRBJ2-3,TRBD2,TRBV6-4,CASSRTSGETDTQYF,TGTGCCAGCAGCCGGACTAGCGGGGAGACAGATACGCAGTATTTT
NA,TRBJ1-2,NA,TRBV27,CASSLLFGGGSYGYTF,TGTGCCAGCAGTTTACTCTTTGGAGGAGGTAGCTATGGCTACACCTTC
NA,TRBJ2-3,NA,TRBV7-2,CASSQRGGQGTAVDTQYF,TGTGCCAGCAGTCAACGGGGGGGACAGGGTACAGCCGTGGATACGCAGTATTTT
NA,TRBJ1-6,TRBD1,TRBV11-2,CASRSDRVNNSPLHF,TGTGCCAGCAGAAGTGACAGGGTCAACAATTCACCCCTCCACTTT
NA,TRBJ1-1,TRBD1,TRBV7-2,CASSLARPSTGAEAFF,TGTGCCAGCAGCTTAGCTCGACCCAGTACAGGGGCTGAAGCTTTCTTT
NA,TRBJ2-7,TRBD1,TRBV6-5,CASSYSWRTGMHEQYF,TGTGCCAGCAGTTACTCATGGCGGACAGGGATGCACGAGCAGTACTTC
NA,TRBJ2-1,NA,TRBV30,CAWSVQVDEQFF,TGTGCCTGGAGTGTTCAGGTGGATGAGCAGTTCTTC
NA,TRBJ2-5,NA,TRBV30,CAWRSGLVETQYF,TGTGCCTGGAGGAGCGGTTTAGTAGAGACCCAGTACTTC
NA,TRBJ1-2,TRBD1,TRBV28,CASSFPSTGSNGYTF,TGTGCCAGCAGTTTCCCCTCGACAGGGAGTAATGGCTACACCTTC
NA,TRBJ2-7,TRBD1,TRBV27,CASSLTGAGEQYF,TGTGCCAGCAGTTTGACAGGGGCGGGGGAGCAGTACTTC
NA,TRBJ1-6,NA,TRBV7-3,CASSLTTGSALHF,TGTGCCAGCAGCTTGACGACAGGTTCGGCCCTCCACTTT
NA,TRBJ2-1,NA,TRBV18,CASSPLQLATTYNEQFF,TGTGCCAGCTCACCACTTCAATTAGCGACCACCTACAATGAGCAGTTCTTC